These 30 T cell receptor beta chains originate from one sample sequenced in a study of CD4 T cell repertoires in COVID-19. Only in-frame clones appear in the TCRdb table, and some are missing; sequencing was by immunoSEQ multiplex PCR. Among tens of thousands of clones listed, around 82% were seen once. The input for sequencing was CD4+ T cells from peripheral blood, taken after recovery from COVID-19. The receptors were sampled from a human donor who had COVID-19.

The rearrangement links TRBV14 to TRBJ1-1; D remains ambiguous. Germline V gene lookup returns CDR1 SGHDN and CDR2 FVKESK. This CDR3 region has 12 residues. Deletions cut 1 base from V and 11 bases from J, with 11 bases between. The CDR3 DNA reads TGTGCCAGCAGCCAAGGTAGAGGGCGGGCTTTCTTT. Its translation: CASSQGRGRAFF.

The rearrangement joins TRBV5-1 to TRBJ1-1; a possible D gene is TRBD1 (6 bases). Looked up from germline, CDR1 is SGHRS and CDR2 is YFSETQ. The CDR3 totals 14 residues. Trimming stripped 1 base from V and 2 bases from J, with 9 bases between. For the CDR3, the DNA is TGCGCCAGCAGCTTGCAGGGGTCAAACACTGAAGCTTTCTTT. Residues: CASSLQGSNTEAFF.

The chain recombines TRBV9 with TRBJ2-3; D is tentatively TRBD1 or TRBD2 (5 bases each). This CDR3 contains 16 residues. The ends were cut back, 0 bases at V and 2 bases at J, with 13 bases in the middle. The germline CDR1 and CDR2 sequences are SGDLS and YYNGEE. The CDR3 DNA reads TGTGCCAGCAGCGTAGGTGCCGGGGACCACACAGATACGCAGTATTTT. This codes for CASSVGAGDHTDTQYF.

The CDR3 region is CASRSIIAGAYNEQFF. CDR3 sequence (DNA): TGTGCCAGCAGATCAATAATAGCGGGAGCTTACAATGAGCAGTTCTTC. The rearrangement uses TRBV11-1 and TRBJ2-1, with 9 bases matching TRBD2. The V gene end was trimmed by 6 bases and the J gene end by 4 bases; junction bases not matched to a gene: 10. The CDR3 contains 16 residues. CDR1 is SGHAT, CDR2 FQDESV, per germline (reference sequence).

This chain uses TRBV3-1 (or the pseudogene TRBV3-2) with TRBJ2-1; D is perhaps TRBD2 (5 bases). Germline CDR1 and CDR2: LGHDT and YNNKEL (reference sequence). This CDR3 contains 14 residues. Trimming stripped 1 base from V and 10 bases from J, with 14 bases between. The CDR3 spells CASSQGLSSGEQFF. CDR3 DNA: TGTGCCAGCAGCCAAGGTCTTTCTTCGGGGGAGCAGTTCTTC.

The chain joins TRBV16 to TRBJ1-2; possibly TRBD1 for D (5 bases). The germline CDR1 and CDR2 sequences are KGHSY and FQNENV. The V end was cut by 5 bases, the J end by 7 bases, with 14 bases between. This CDR3 comprises 13 residues. This CDR3 is CASSSKGAGGYTF. As DNA, the CDR3 is TGTGCCAGCAGCTCCAAAGGGGCCGGTGGCTACACCTTC.

This clone was counted a single time. CDR3 in amino acids: CASSLKGTGLDTQYF. In nucleotides, the CDR3 is TGTGCCAGCAGCTTAAAGGGGACAGGGCTAGATACGCAGTATTTT. The V gene is TRBV7-3, the J gene TRBJ2-3, with 9 bases that match TRBD1. With 1 base clipped from V and 5 bases from J, the junction kept 4 bases outside the gene matches. There are 15 residues in the CDR3. Germline CDR1 is SGHTA and CDR2 is FQGTGA.

The chain joins TRBV5-4 to TRBJ2-2; TRBD2 agrees at 11 bases. V lost 4 bases to trimming and J lost 4 bases; unmatched junction nucleotides: 6. CDR1 SGHNT and CDR2 YYREEE come from the germline V gene (reference sequence). The CDR3 consists of 16 residues. In DNA form, the CDR3 reads TGTGCCAGCAGCCCCGGGACTAGCGGTCTCACCGGGGAGCTGTTTTTT. It specifies CASSPGTSGLTGELFF. Complete variable domain (other parts from reference TRBV5-4 and TRBJ2-2): ETGVTQSPTHLIKTRGQQVTLRCSSQSGHNTVSWYQQALGQGPQFIFQYYREEENGRGNFPPRFSGLQFPNYSSELNVNALELDDSALYLCASSPGTSGLTGELFFGEGSRLTVL.

Only a few counts were recorded for this clone. This chain connects TRBV23-1 to TRBJ2-7; D is uncertain. TRBV23-1 is sorted into the ORF group, with uncertain function. The CDR3 runs 10 residues. Trimming took 7 bases from V and 5 from J, leaving 6 bases between them. The CDR3 region has the DNA TGCGCCAGCAAGGGCAACGAGCAGTACTTC. The encoded protein is CASKGNEQYF.

The gene calls are TRBV12-3 or TRBV12-4 and TRBJ2-3; D not resolved. CDR3 size: 13 residues. The V end lost 3 bases, the J end lost 3 bases, and 7 bases lay between the germline ends. CDR3 sequence (DNA): TGTGCCAGCAGTTTCGCACGAACAGATACGCAGTATTTT. Its protein product is CASSFARTDTQYF.

V gene TRBV3-1 (or the pseudogene TRBV3-2) combines with J gene TRBJ2-7; D unresolved. The CDR3 runs 14 residues. Trimming removed 4 bases from V and 2 bases from J, with 12 bases in between. CDR1 and CDR2 from the germline V gene are LGHDT and YNNKEL (reference sequence). The DNA for the CDR3 is TGTGCCAGCAGCCCCCCTCGCGCACCCTACGAGCAGTACTTC. This sequence encodes CASSPPRAPYEQYF.

This chain links TRBV29-1 with TRBJ2-3; 8 nucleotides align to TRBD1. This CDR3 has 19 residues. J gave up 0 bases and V 6 bases, and 20 bases lay outside the gene matches. In germline, CDR1 is SQVTM, CDR2 ANQGSEA. CDR3 sequence (DNA): TGCAGCGTGAGAGACAGGGGCGCCCTAGTCCTTTCTAGCACAGATACGCAGTATTTT. As protein: CSVRDRGALVLSSTDTQYF.

The rearrangement links TRBV30 to TRBJ2-7; TRBD1 aligns across 7 bases. The CDR3 has 14 residues. CDR1 and CDR2 from the germline V gene are GTSNPN and SVGIG (reference sequence). V shed 5 bases and J 6 bases; nucleotides not matched to a gene: 13. CDR3 region: CAWGLTTGISEQYF. CDR3 coding DNA: TGTGCCTGGGGATTAACGACAGGGATCAGCGAGCAGTACTTC.

This clone was counted only a few times. The chain has TRBV27 and TRBJ1-5; D perhaps matches TRBD1 (6 bases). Germline V gene data show CDR1 as MNHEY and CDR2 as SMNVEV (reference sequence). The CDR3 extends over 14 amino acids. Deletions cut 4 bases from V and 7 bases from J, with 14 bases between. The CDR3 coding sequence is TGTGCCAGCAGTTACAACAGGGAATTCCAGCCCCAGCATTTT. Amino acids: CASSYNREFQPQHF.

This clone was seen at least ten times. This chain connects TRBV6-1 to TRBJ2-3; TRBD2 matches at 7 bases. CDR3 length: 15 amino acids. Germline CDR1 MNHNS, CDR2 SASEGT. The V segment lost 3 bases and the J segment 2 bases; nucleotides outside the gene matches: 5. Written as DNA, the CDR3 is TGTGCCAGCAGTGAGGTTAGCGGGCACACAGATACGCAGTATTTT. The encoded protein is CASSEVSGHTDTQYF.

V is TRBV19 and J is TRBJ1-5; 8 bases are shared with TRBD1. The CDR3 consists of 15 residues. V was clipped by 4 bases and J by 2 bases; unmatched bases: 4. Germline V gene lookup returns CDR1 LNHDA and CDR2 SQIVND (reference sequence). The CDR3: CASSTLTGGNQPQHF. Here the CDR3 DNA reads TGTGCCAGTAGTACCCTGACAGGGGGCAATCAGCCCCAGCATTTT.

This chain links TRBV10-3 with TRBJ2-7; 8 bases are shared with TRBD1. The CDR3 totals 13 residues. The V gene's germline CDR1 is ENHRY and CDR2 SYGVKD. Trimming took 7 bases from V and 4 from J; bases not matched to a gene: 6. CDR3 loop: CAITDRAGYEQYF. DNA of the CDR3: TGTGCCATCACGGACAGGGCCGGGTACGAGCAGTACTTC.

The rearrangement uses TRBV29-1 and TRBJ1-2; no clear D. The CDR3 has 11 amino acids. The V end lost 1 base, the J end lost 8 bases, and 8 bases lay between the germline ends. Germline lookup yields CDR1 SQVTM and CDR2 ANQGSEA. CDR3 DNA: TGCAGCGTTGAAGTTGTGGAGGGCTACACCTTC. This sequence encodes CSVEVVEGYTF.

The gene calls are TRBV2 and TRBJ2-2, with D tentatively TRBD1 (5 bases). CDR1 is SNHLY, CDR2 FYNNEI, per germline. The CDR3 is made up of 14 amino acids. Trimming removed 8 bases at V and 6 bases at J, with 16 bases between. The CDR3: CASGRTKGSGELFF. The CDR3 DNA follows: TGTGCCAGCGGCCGGACAAAGGGGTCCGGGGAGCTGTTTTTT.

The chain employs TRBV9 and TRBJ1-4; D is perhaps TRBD1 (5 bases). The CDR3 extends over 14 amino acids. V shed 3 bases and J shed 1 base, with 7 bases lying between them. Germline V gives CDR1 SGDLS, CDR2 YYNGEE. CDR3 DNA sequence: TGTGCCAGCAGCGGGGGGGAAACTAATGAAAAACTGTTTTTT. This codes for CASSGGETNEKLFF.

This rearrangement joins TRBV18 to TRBJ2-7; either TRBD1 or TRBD2 may fit D (5 bases each). The CDR3 is 14 amino acids. Looked up from germline, CDR1 is KGHSH and CDR2 is LQKENI. The V and J ends lost 4 bases and 2 bases respectively, with 12 bases between them. The CDR3 nucleotides read TGTGCCAGCTCACTAGCGACAGCTACCTACGAGCAGTACTTC. Its translation: CASSLATATYEQYF.

In its sample, this clone was seen a few times. The genes are TRBV28 and TRBJ1-4; D is uncertain. Per the germline V gene, CDR1 is MDHEN and CDR2 is SYDVKM. The CDR3 extends over 14 amino acids. V was clipped by 6 bases and J by 1 base, with 9 bases between them. CDR3 nucleotide sequence: TGTGCCAGCAGCGGACCTCTAACTAATGAAAAACTGTTTTTT. It encodes CASSGPLTNEKLFF.

V usage is TRBV6-2 or TRBV6-3 and J usage is TRBJ2-1; the match to TRBD2 covers 9 bases. Trimming cost V 2 bases and J 3 bases; bases outside gene matches: 11. CDR3 size: 18 residues. Germline values: CDR1 MNHEY, CDR2 SVGEGT. The CDR3 reads CASSYKRGASIIYNEQFF. DNA for the CDR3: TGTGCCAGCAGTTACAAGCGGGGGGCTTCGATTATCTACAATGAGCAGTTCTTC.

This clone was observed once. V is TRBV24-1 and J is TRBJ2-7, with a tentative D call TRBD2 (7 bases). The CDR3 consists of 15 residues. Germline V CDR1 and CDR2: KGHDR, SFDVKD. V lost 1 base, J lost 2 bases, and 11 bases lay in between. Here the CDR3 DNA reads TGTGCCACCAGTGATTTCCAAGGGGGGGCCTACGAGCAGTACTTC. Protein: CATSDFQGGAYEQYF.

This rearrangement joins TRBV28 to TRBJ2-7, with 15 bases that match TRBD2. In germline, CDR1 is MDHEN, CDR2 SYDVKM. There are 16 residues in the CDR3. V gave up 6 bases and J gave up 6 bases; unmatched junction bases: 9. In DNA, the CDR3 is TGTGCCAGCAGGCCGGGACTAGCGGGAGGTCTCGGCGAGCAGTACTTC. It encodes CASRPGLAGGLGEQYF.

The V gene is TRBV7-8, the J gene TRBJ1-5; TRBD1 is a possible D gene (5 bases). The germline CDR1 and CDR2 sequences are SGHVS and FQNEAQ. The CDR3 is made up of 16 amino acids. Trimming took 1 base from V and 3 from J, leaving 13 bases between them. CDR3 nucleotides: TGTGCCAGCAGCTTAGATAAGGGGCGGGACAATCAGCCCCAGCATTTT. Its translation is CASSLDKGRDNQPQHF.

V and J are TRBV4-2 and TRBJ1-2; D might be TRBD1 (6 bases). This CDR3 is built from 17 residues. CDR1 and CDR2 (germline): LGHNA, YNFKEQ. V lost 0 bases, J lost 0 bases, and 14 bases lay in between. For the CDR3, the DNA is TGTGCCAGCAGCCAAGAAGGGGGAGCGGGAGCTAACTATGGCTACACCTTC. Protein: CASSQEGGAGANYGYTF.

The chain combines TRBV5-1 with TRBJ1-4, with D hard to call. V was cut by 2 bases and J by 4 bases, with 9 bases left in between. This CDR3 comprises 14 residues. In germline, CDR1 is SGHRS, CDR2 YFSETQ. CDR3 nucleotides: TGCGCCAGCAGCTTAGGGAGCCTTAATGAAAAACTGTTTTTT. It yields the protein CASSLGSLNEKLFF.

The DNA of the CDR3 is TGCGCCAGCAGCTGGAACCCGGGGTCCCAAGAGACCCAGTACTTC. It is translated as CASSWNPGSQETQYF. The gene calls are TRBV5-1 and TRBJ2-5; the D gene is possibly TRBD2 (5 bases). V lost 3 bases, J lost 1 base, and 13 bases lay in between. CDR3 size: 15 residues. Germline V lookup: CDR1 SGHRS, CDR2 YFSETQ.

J is TRBJ1-2 and V is TRBV7-3, with D unclear. V dropped 2 bases and J dropped 5 bases, with 15 bases sitting between them. Germline V lookup: CDR1 SGHTA, CDR2 FQGTGA. The CDR3 contains 15 residues. The CDR3 sequence is CASSLYPDIQYGYTF. DNA of the CDR3: TGTGCCAGCAGCTTATACCCCGACATCCAGTATGGCTACACCTTC.